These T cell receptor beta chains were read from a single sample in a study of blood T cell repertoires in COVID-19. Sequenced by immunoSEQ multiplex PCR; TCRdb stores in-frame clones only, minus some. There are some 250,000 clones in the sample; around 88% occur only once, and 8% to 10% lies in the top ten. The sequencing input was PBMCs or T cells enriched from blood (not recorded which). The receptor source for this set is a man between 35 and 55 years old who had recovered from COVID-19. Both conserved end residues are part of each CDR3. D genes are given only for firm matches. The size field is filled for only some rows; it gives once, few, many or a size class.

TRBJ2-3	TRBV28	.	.	CASRGRGGGTDTQYF	TGTGCCAGCAGGGGCAGAGGGGGAGGCACAGATACGCAGTATTTT
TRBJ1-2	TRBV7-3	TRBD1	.	CASSLDRGGGYTF	TGTGCCAGCAGCTTAGACAGGGGCGGGGGCTACACCTTC
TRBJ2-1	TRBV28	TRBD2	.	CASSFRRTRLAGGGNEQFF	TGTGCCAGCAGTTTTCGCCGGACCAGACTAGCGGGAGGTGGGAATGAGCAGTTCTTC
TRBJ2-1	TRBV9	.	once	CASSVESSYNEQFF	TGTGCCAGCAGCGTCGAGAGCTCCTACAATGAGCAGTTCTTC
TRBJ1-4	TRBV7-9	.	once	CASSPQPGHYSTNEKLFF	TGTGCCAGCAGCCCACAACCGGGACATTACTCAACTAATGAAAAACTGTTTTTT
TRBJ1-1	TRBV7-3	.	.	CASSSLPPFTNTEAFF	TGTGCCAGCAGCTCCCTACCTCCCTTTACGAACACTGAAGCTTTCTTT
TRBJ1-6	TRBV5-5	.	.	CASSVGAGLGPLHF	TGTGCCAGCAGCGTGGGAGCGGGGCTCGGGCCCCTCCACTTT
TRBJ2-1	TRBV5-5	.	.	CASSFAGGIAGGDEQFF	TGTGCCAGCAGCTTTGCAGGGGGGATAGCAGGAGGGGATGAGCAGTTCTTC
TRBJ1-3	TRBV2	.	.	CASRDRQVYTIYF	TGTGCCAGCAGGGATCGACAGGTCTACACCATATATTTT
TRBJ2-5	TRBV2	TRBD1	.	CASSEGRGQETQYF	TGTGCCAGCAGTGAAGGCAGGGGGCAAGAGACCCAGTACTTC
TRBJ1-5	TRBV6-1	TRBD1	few	CASSADRDPTYQPQHF	TGTGCCAGCAGTGCTGACAGGGACCCTACTTATCAGCCCCAGCATTTT
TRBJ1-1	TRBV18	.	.	CASSPTNMNTEAFF	TGTGCCAGCTCACCGACAAATATGAACACTGAAGCTTTCTTT
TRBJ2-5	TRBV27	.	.	CASSLDKYQETQYF	TGTGCCAGCAGTTTAGACAAGTACCAAGAGACCCAGTACTTC
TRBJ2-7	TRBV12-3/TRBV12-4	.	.	CASSQYRGDEQYF	TGTGCCAGCAGTCAGTACCGGGGTGACGAGCAGTACTTC
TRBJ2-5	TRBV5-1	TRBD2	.	CASSWGTSGQETQYF	TGCGCCAGCAGCTGGGGGACTAGCGGCCAAGAGACCCAGTACTTC
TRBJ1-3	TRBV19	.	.	CASSTNGGTFSGNTIYF	TGTGCCAGTAGCACCAACGGAGGAACTTTCTCTGGAAACACCATATATTTT
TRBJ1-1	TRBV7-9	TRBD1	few	CASGLTGSEAFF	TGTGCCAGCGGCTTGACAGGGTCTGAAGCTTTCTTT
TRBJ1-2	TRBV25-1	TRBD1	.	CASSGQVGQDSGGYTF	TGTGCCAGCAGTGGACAGGTGGGACAGGATTCAGGTGGCTACACCTTC
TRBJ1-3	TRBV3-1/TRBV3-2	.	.	CASSATGDSGNTIYF	TGTGCCAGCAGCGCGACCGGGGACTCTGGAAACACCATATATTTT
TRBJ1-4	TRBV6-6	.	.	CASSDSHRESGEKLFF	TGTGCCAGCAGTGACTCTCACAGGGAAAGTGGTGAAAAACTGTTTTTT
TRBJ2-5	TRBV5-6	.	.	CASSETGDYQETQYF	TGTGCCAGCAGCGAGACAGGAGATTATCAAGAGACCCAGTACTTC
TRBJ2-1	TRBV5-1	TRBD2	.	CASSLATGGFTSGRASYNEQFF	TGCGCCAGCAGCTTGGCCACAGGGGGCTTTACTAGCGGGAGGGCCTCCTACAATGAGCAGTTCTTC
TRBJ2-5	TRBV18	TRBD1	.	CASSPYGQGLETQYF	TGTGCCAGCTCACCGTACGGACAGGGATTAGAGACCCAGTACTTC
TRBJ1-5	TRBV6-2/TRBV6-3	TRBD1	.	CASSLEAGGQPQHF	TGTGCCAGCAGTTTGGAGGCAGGGGGTCAGCCCCAGCATTTT
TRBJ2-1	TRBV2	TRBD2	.	CASCPTSGVGNEQFF	TGTGCCAGCTGCCCGACTAGCGGGGTAGGGAATGAGCAGTTCTTC
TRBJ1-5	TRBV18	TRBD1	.	CASSLDRGWDQPQHF	TGTGCCAGCTCCCTAGACAGGGGATGGGATCAGCCCCAGCATTTT
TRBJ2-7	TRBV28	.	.	CASSLLRGEQYF	TGTGCCAGCAGTTTACTGAGGGGGGAGCAGTACTTC
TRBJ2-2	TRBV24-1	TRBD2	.	CATSDREGSLTGELFF	TGTGCCACCAGTGATCGGGAGGGATCTTTGACCGGGGAGCTGTTTTTT
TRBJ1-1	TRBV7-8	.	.	CASSMGKDRVAFF	TGTGCCAGCAGCATGGGCAAGGACAGAGTGGCTTTCTTT
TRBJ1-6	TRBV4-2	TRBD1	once	CASSQKVGQGKGFNSPLHF	TGTGCCAGCAGCCAGAAAGTGGGACAGGGTAAAGGATTTAATTCACCCCTCCACTTT
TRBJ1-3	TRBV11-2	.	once	CASSLALGGAGNTIYF	TGTGCCAGCAGCTTAGCGCTCGGGGGAGCTGGAAACACCATATATTTT
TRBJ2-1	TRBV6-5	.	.	CASSTSGISYNEQFF	.
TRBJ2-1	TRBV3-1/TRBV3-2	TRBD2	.	CASSHGGGTSGIF	TGTGCCAGCAGCCATGGGGGTGGGACTAGCGGGATCTTC
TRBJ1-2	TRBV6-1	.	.	CASSEGYGYGYTF	TGTGCCAGCAGTGAAGGGTACGGCTATGGCTACACCTTC
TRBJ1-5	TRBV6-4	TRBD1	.	CASSDFDSTGRNQPQHF	TGTGCCAGCAGTGACTTTGATTCGACAGGGCGCAATCAGCCCCAGCATTTT
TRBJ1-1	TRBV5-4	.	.	CASRDIEFGTEAFF	TGTGCCAGCCGGGACATCGAATTCGGAACTGAAGCTTTCTTT
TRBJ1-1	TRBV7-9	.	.	CASQMNTEAFF	TGTGCCAGCCAGATGAACACTGAAGCTTTCTTT
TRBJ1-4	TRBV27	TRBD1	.	CASSGQGAEKLFF	TGTGCCAGCAGTGGCCAGGGGGCTGAAAAACTGTTTTTT
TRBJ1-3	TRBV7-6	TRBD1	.	CATRTGGYGNTIYF	TGTGCCACACGGACAGGGGGGTATGGAAACACCATATATTTT
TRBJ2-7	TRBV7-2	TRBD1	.	CASSLVYRGHGEQYF	TGTGCCAGCAGCTTAGTGTACAGGGGGCACGGCGAGCAGTACTTC
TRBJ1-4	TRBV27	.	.	CASSFVGEGKLFF	TGTGCCAGCAGTTTTGTAGGGGAGGGAAAACTGTTTTTT
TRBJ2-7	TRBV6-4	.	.	CASSPGHGPYEQYF	TGTGCCAGCAGCCCAGGACACGGGCCCTACGAGCAGTACTTC
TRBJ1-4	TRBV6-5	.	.	CASSRSQNEKLFF	TGTGCCAGCAGCAGATCGCAGAATGAAAAACTGTTTTTT
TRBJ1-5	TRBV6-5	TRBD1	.	CASSGDRGHGQPQHF	TGTGCCAGCAGCGGAGACAGGGGGCATGGTCAGCCCCAGCATTTT
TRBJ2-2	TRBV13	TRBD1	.	CASRQTGVNTGELFF	TGTGCCAGCAGACAAACAGGGGTGAACACCGGGGAGCTGTTTTTT
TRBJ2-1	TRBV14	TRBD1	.	CASSQDFMGQGDNNEQFF	TGTGCCAGCAGCCAAGATTTCATGGGACAGGGAGATAACAATGAGCAGTTCTTC
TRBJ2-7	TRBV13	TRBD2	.	CASSFLAGNEQYF	TGTGCCAGCAGCTTTCTAGCGGGAAACGAGCAGTACTTC
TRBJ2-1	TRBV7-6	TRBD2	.	CASSDGAGLYNEQFF	TGTGCCAGCAGCGACGGAGCGGGGCTATACAATGAGCAGTTCTTC
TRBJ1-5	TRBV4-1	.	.	CASSQGTVNQPQHF	TGCGCCAGCAGCCAAGGGACAGTCAATCAGCCCCAGCATTTT
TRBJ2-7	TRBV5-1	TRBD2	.	CASRLTSAYEQYF	TGCGCCAGCAGGCTGACTAGCGCCTACGAGCAGTACTTC
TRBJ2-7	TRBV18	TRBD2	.	CASSPGLAGGYEQYF	TGTGCCAGCTCCCCGGGACTAGCGGGAGGCTACGAGCAGTACTTC
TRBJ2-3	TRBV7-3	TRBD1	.	CASSSYRGLEVDTQYF	TGTGCCAGCAGCTCGTACAGGGGGCTTGAGGTCGATACGCAGTATTTT
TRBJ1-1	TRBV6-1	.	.	CASSEVRGFSEAFF	TGTGCCAGCAGTGAAGTAAGAGGGTTTTCTGAAGCTTTCTTT
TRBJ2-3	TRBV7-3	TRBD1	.	CASRRQGNTDTQYF	TGTGCCAGCAGACGACAGGGAAACACAGATACGCAGTATTTT
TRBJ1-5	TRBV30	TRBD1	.	CAWRGTGDQPQHF	TGTGCCTGGCGGGGGACAGGTGATCAGCCCCAGCATTTT